The clone carrying this TCR beta chain has ten or more counts. It was by two-round multiplex PCR that TCR beta CDR3 was amplified from genomic DNA. Round one of PCR was performed, and it used primers specific to each TRBV and TRBJ gene. One entry per CDR3 protein, called by TCRdb with MiXCR from the multiplex PCR reads. Of tens of thousands of distinct CDR3 sequences in the sample, 40% to 60% are singletons; the top ten hold more than 15%. The V gene's germline CDR1 is SGHVS and CDR2 FQNEAQ. V gave up 10 bases and J gave up 2 bases, with 15 bases separating them. The CDR3 spans 13 residues. The data stem from a study of prognosis after radiotherapy for stage I lung cancer. Turning to the study itself: It was considered that all non-small cell lung cancer patients were medically inoperable. The study gave no patient concurrent therapy with stereotactic body radiotherapy.

Every patient was node-negative on CT and PET/CT and lacked prior chemotherapy, radiotherapy or other malignancies. On two occasions, one at each of two time points, six milliliters of peripheral blood were drawn. This rearrangement joins TRBV7-8 to TRBJ2-7; perhaps TRBD2 as D (6 bases). Source: PBMCs, taken before or after stereotactic body radiation therapy (not recorded which). This TCR was recovered from a donor over 45 with non-small cell lung cancer. The CDR3 is CATAGLATYEQYF. The CDR3 DNA reads as TGTGCCACCGCGGGGCTAGCGACCTACGAGCAGTACTTC.